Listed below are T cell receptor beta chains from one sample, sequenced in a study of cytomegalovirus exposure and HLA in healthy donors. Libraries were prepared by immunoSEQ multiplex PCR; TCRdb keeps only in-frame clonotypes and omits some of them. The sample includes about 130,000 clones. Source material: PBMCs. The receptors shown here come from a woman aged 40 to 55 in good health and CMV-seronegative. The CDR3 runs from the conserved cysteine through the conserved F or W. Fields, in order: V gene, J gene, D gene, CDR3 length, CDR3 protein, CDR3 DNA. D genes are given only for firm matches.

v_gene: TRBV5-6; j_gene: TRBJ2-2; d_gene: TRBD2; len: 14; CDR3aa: CASSRGGRNGELFF; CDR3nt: TGTGCCAGCAGCCGGGGGGGCCGTAACGGGGAGCTGTTTTTT
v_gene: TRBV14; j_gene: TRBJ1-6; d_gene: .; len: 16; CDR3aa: CASRVATGGYNSPLHF; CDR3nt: TGTGCCAGCCGGGTCGCCACGGGGGGGTATAATTCACCCCTCCACTTT
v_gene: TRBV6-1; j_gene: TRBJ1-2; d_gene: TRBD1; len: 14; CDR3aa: CASLDRATNYGYTF; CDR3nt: TGTGCCAGTTTAGACAGGGCGACTAACTATGGCTACACCTTC
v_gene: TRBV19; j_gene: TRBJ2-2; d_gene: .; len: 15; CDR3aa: CASSPGTTYTEELFF; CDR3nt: TGTGCCAGTAGTCCCGGGACAACCTACACCGAGGAGCTGTTTTTT
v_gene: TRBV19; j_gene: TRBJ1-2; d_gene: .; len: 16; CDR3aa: CASTRTALGANYGYTF; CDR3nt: TGTGCCAGTACCAGGACAGCGTTAGGAGCTAACTATGGCTACACCTTC
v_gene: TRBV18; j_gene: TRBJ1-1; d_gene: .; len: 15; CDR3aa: CASSPGLRVNTEAFF; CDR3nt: TGTGCCAGCTCACCAGGTCTACGTGTGAACACTGAAGCTTTCTTT
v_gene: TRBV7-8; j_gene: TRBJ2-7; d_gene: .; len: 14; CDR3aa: CASSLGGLWYEQYF; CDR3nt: TGTGCCAGCAGCTTAGGTGGCTTGTGGTACGAGCAGTACTTC
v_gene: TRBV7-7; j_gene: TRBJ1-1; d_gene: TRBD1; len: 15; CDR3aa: CASSPPRDRRAEAFF; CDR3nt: TGTGCTAGCAGCCCTCCCAGGGACAGGCGCGCTGAAGCTTTCTTT
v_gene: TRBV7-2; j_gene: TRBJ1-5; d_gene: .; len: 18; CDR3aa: CASSPAGTSSYSNQPQHF; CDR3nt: TGTGCCAGCAGCCCGGCTGGGACATCAAGTTATAGCAATCAGCCCCAGCATTTT
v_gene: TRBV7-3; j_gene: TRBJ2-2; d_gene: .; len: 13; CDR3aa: CASSSPGTGELFF; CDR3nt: TGTGCCAGCAGCTCTCCCGGCACCGGGGAGCTGTTTTTT
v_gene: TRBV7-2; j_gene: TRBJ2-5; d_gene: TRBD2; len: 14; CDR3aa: CASSSTGGAETQYF; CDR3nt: TGTGCCAGCAGCTCCACCGGGGGGGCAGAGACCCAGTACTTC
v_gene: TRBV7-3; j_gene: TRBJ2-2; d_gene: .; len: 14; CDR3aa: CASSFMRDTGELFF; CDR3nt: TGTGCCAGCAGCTTTATGAGGGACACCGGGGAGCTGTTTTTT
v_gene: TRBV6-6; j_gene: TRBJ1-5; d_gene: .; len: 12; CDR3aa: CASSLSEKAQHF; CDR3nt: TGTGCCAGCAGCCTATCGGAGAAGGCCCAGCATTTT
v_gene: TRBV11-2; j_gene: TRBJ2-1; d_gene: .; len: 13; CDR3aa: CASGSGYYNEQFF; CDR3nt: TGTGCCTCGGGTAGCGGATACTACAATGAGCAGTTCTTC
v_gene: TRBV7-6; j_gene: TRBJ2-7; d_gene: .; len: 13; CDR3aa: CASSLARPEEQYF; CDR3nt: TGTGCCAGCAGCTTAGCGAGGCCCGAGGAGCAGTACTTC
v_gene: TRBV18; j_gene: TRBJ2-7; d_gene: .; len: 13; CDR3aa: CASSDDRVYEQYF; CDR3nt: TGTGCCAGCTCAGACGACAGAGTCTACGAGCAGTACTTC
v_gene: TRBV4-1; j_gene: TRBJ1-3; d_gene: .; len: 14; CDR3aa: CASSQWGGGNTIYF; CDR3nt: TGCGCCAGCAGCCAATGGGGGGGTGGAAACACCATATATTTT
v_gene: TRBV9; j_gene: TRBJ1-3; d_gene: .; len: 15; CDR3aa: CASSPAGDVGNTIYF; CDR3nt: TGTGCCAGCAGCCCAGCGGGGGATGTGGGAAACACCATATATTTT
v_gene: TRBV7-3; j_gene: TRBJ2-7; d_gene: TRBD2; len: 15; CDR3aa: CASSPSGGRRYEQYF; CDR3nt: TGTGCCAGCAGCCCGTCGGGAGGGAGGAGGTACGAGCAGTACTTC
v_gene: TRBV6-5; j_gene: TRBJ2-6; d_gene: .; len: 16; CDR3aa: CASSYTLATGANVLTF; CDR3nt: TGTGCCAGCAGTTATACTCTAGCGACTGGGGCCAACGTCCTGACTTTC
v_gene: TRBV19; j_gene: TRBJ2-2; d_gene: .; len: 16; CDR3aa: CASSRPGTPNTGELFF; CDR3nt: TGTGCCAGTAGTAGACCGGGGACACCTAACACCGGGGAGCTGTTTTTT
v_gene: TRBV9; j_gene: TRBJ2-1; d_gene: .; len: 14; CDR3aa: CASSVAGINNEQFF; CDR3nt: TGTGCCAGCAGCGTAGCAGGAATCAACAATGAGCAGTTCTTC
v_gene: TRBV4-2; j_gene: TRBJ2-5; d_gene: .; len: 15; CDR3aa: CASSPRTREQETQYF; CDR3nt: TGTGCCAGCAGCCCCAGGACTCGTGAGCAAGAGACCCAGTACTTC
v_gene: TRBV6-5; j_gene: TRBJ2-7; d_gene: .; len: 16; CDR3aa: CASSYSTAGASYEQYF; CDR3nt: TGTGCCAGCAGTTACTCGACTGCAGGGGCCTCCTACGAGCAGTACTTC
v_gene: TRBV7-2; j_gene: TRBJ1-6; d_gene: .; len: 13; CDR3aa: CASSFSGNSPLHF; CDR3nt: TGTGCCAGCAGCTTCTCAGGAAATTCACCCCTCCACTTT
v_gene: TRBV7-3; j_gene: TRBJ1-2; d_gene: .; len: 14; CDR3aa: CASSPGGRTEGYTF; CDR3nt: TGTGCCAGCAGCCCCGGGGGGCGGACGGAAGGCTACACCTTC
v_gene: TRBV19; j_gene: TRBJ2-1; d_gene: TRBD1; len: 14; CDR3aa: CASTAGTGAALEFF; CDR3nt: TGTGCCAGTACCGCGGGGACAGGGGCCGCTCTGGAGTTCTTC
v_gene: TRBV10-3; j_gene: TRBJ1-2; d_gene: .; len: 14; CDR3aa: CAISDTTQGRAYTF; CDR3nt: TGTGCCATCAGTGATACGACGCAGGGTAGGGCCTACACCTTC